These 9 T cell receptor beta chains originate from one sample sequenced in a study of a mutant IDH1 vaccine in newly diagnosed glioma. For these TCRs, the target antigens are not known. The time point here: week 35, safety follow-up. Vaccinated patients received 300 ug of mutant IDH1 20-mer peptide per dose, with topical imiquimod. Sequencing was performed with immunoSEQ multiplex PCR; in TCRdb, only in-frame clones are kept and a portion is missing. The table shows roughly 25,000 clones, with around 78% occurring only once. Sequenced here: PBMCs, sampled from a glioma patient whose treatment included an IDH1 peptide vaccine. These receptors originate from a man aged 30-40 years with glioma.

V usage is TRBV5-6 and J usage is TRBJ2-3; maybe TRBD2 (5 bases). The germline V gene encodes CDR1 SGHDT and CDR2 YYEEEE. Trimming cost V 4 bases and J 1 base, with 19 bases left between them. The CDR3 runs 17 residues. CDR3 in amino acids: CASSPDWSLGGTDTQYF. The CDR3 DNA reads as TGTGCCAGCAGCCCCGACTGGTCACTCGGGGGCACAGATACGCAGTATTTT.

This chain links TRBV7-2 with TRBJ1-5; D uncertain. V lost 5 bases to trimming and J lost 5 bases, with 19 bases between them. The CDR3 spans 16 residues. The germline V gene encodes CDR1 SGHTA and CDR2 FQGNSA. CDR3 protein: CASSAAVGSPDQPQHF. The CDR3 DNA reads as TGTGCCAGCAGCGCCGCCGTAGGAAGCCCGGATCAGCCCCAGCATTTT.

This clone is labeled medium-sized. The chain recombines TRBV7-8 with TRBJ1-5; TRBD1 matches 10 bases. CDR1 and CDR2 (germline): SGHVS, FQNEAQ. There are 17 residues in the CDR3. Trimming at V came to 5 bases and at J to 2 bases, leaving 9 bases not matched to a gene. The CDR3 loop is CASSPGGGTGGNQPQHF. In DNA, the CDR3 is TGTGCCAGCAGCCCCGGAGGAGGGACAGGGGGCAATCAGCCCCAGCATTTT.

This chain links TRBV2 with TRBJ1-1; 10 bases align to TRBD1. V gave up 6 bases and J gave up 7 bases; unmatched junction bases: 5. CDR1 and CDR2 from the germline V gene are SNHLY and FYNNEI. The CDR3 extends over 13 amino acids. The CDR3 spells CASSRDRGNEAFF. The CDR3 DNA reads as TGTGCCAGCAGCCGGGACAGGGGTAATGAAGCTTTCTTT.

V gene TRBV11-3 combines with J gene TRBJ1-1, with 7 bases matching TRBD1. V gave up 5 bases and J gave up 1 base; unmatched junction bases: 4. The CDR3 consists of 14 residues. Germline V CDR1 and CDR2: SGHNT, YENEEA. The CDR3 DNA follows: TGTGCCAGCAGCCTGGGACAGACGAACACTGAAGCTTTCTTT. Translating it yields CASSLGQTNTEAFF.

This chain links TRBV4-3 with TRBJ1-1; 10 positions match TRBD1. The germline V gene has CDR1 LGHNA and CDR2 YSLEER. Losses at the gene ends were 1 base for V and 1 base for J; bases not matched to a gene: 9. The CDR3 covers 18 residues. CDR3 nucleotide sequence: TGCGCCAGCAGCCAAGTGGACAGGGGGGTAAGCGGGAACACTGAAGCTTTCTTT. Its translation: CASSQVDRGVSGNTEAFF.

The V gene is TRBV5-1, the J gene TRBJ2-7; no firm D call. Germline V CDR1 and CDR2: SGHRS, YFSETQ. V dropped 4 bases and J dropped 5 bases, with 13 bases sitting between them. This CDR3 contains 13 residues. In DNA form, the CDR3 reads TGCGCCAGCAGCCATCGACAAAGTGACGAGCAGTACTTC. Its protein is CASSHRQSDEQYF.

The chain joins TRBV6-6 to TRBJ2-6; D gene ambiguous. The CDR3 has 15 amino acids. V lost 0 bases and J 0 bases, leaving 3 bases between the germline ends. The germline CDR1 and CDR2 sequences are MNHNY and SVGAGI (reference sequence). Written as DNA, the CDR3 is TGTGCCAGCAGTTACTCGAGCTCTGGGGCCAACGTCCTGACTTTC. Its translation is CASSYSSSGANVLTF.

The rearrangement joins TRBV5-1 to TRBJ1-1; D gene unclear. The CDR3 runs to 14 residues. Trimming left V 2 bases short and J 0 bases short, with 8 bases between. Germline assignment: CDR1 SGHRS and CDR2 YFSETQ. The CDR3, as DNA: TGCGCCAGCAGCTTATCTTCCTTGAACACTGAAGCTTTCTTT. Protein sequence: CASSLSSLNTEAFF.